A single sample gave rise to the 10 T cell receptor beta chains below, sequenced in a study of T-cell memory formation after mild COVID-19. TCRdb re-derived calls from the 5' RACE reads in MiXCR, one entry per CDR3 protein. There are under 90,000 distinct CDR3 sequences in the sample; approximately 15% occur only once, and about 31% lies in the top ten. The sample consisted of PBMCs or a T cell subset sorted from them (not recorded which). The receptors derive from an adult woman who had mild COVID-19 (a few samples of this study predate the infection). Cell type and time point are not known.

This clonotype was counted a few times. V and J are TRBV4-3 and TRBJ2-7; D is unresolved. The CDR3 is 15 residues long. Deletions cut 0 bases from V and 2 bases from J, with 11 bases between. The germline CDR1 and CDR2 sequences are LGHNA and YSLEER. CDR3 DNA: TGCGCCAGCAGCCAAGATACTTTGGGCCCCTACGAGCAGTACTTC. Its protein is CASSQDTLGPYEQYF.

The chain carries TRBV18 and TRBJ2-5; 10 bases match TRBD2. Per the germline V gene, CDR1 is KGHSH and CDR2 is LQKENI. This CDR3 comprises 16 residues. V was clipped by 0 bases and J by 5 bases; unmatched bases: 6. CDR3 residues: CASSPPTSGNGETQYF. The CDR3, as DNA: TGTGCCAGCTCACCACCAACTAGCGGGAATGGGGAGACCCAGTACTTC. Combining the CDR3 with reference TRBV18 and TRBJ2-5 gives the whole variable domain NAGVMQNPRHLVRRRGQEARLRCSPMKGHSHVYWYRQLPEEGLKFMVYLQKENIIDESGMPKERFSAEFPKEGPSILRIQQVVRGDSAAYFCASSPPTSGNGETQYFGPGTRLLVL.

This clonotype was seen at least ten times. The genes are TRBV4-1 and TRBJ2-7, with 12 bases fitting TRBD1. This CDR3 has 15 residues. Unmatched junction bases numbered 1, after V lost 4 bases and J lost 0 bases. The germline V gene has CDR1 MGHRA and CDR2 YSYEKL. CDR3 sequence reads: CASSPGQGASYEQYF. The CDR3 nucleotides read TGCGCCAGCAGCCCGGGACAGGGGGCCTCCTACGAGCAGTACTTC.

V is TRBV7-9 and J is TRBJ2-6; D is perhaps TRBD1 (5 bases). CDR1 and CDR2 (germline): SEHNR, FQNEAQ (reference sequence). Trimming stripped 1 base from V and 3 bases from J, with 10 bases between. The length of the CDR3 is 16 residues. The DNA of the CDR3 is TGTGCCAGCAGCTTAGAGTCAGGGTTTGGGGCCAACGTCCTGACTTTC. It specifies CASSLESGFGANVLTF.

Only a few counts were recorded for this clonotype. V is TRBV20-1 and J is TRBJ1-2, with D unresolved. V dropped 3 bases and J dropped 3 bases, with 14 bases sitting between them. The germline CDR1 and CDR2 sequences are DFQATT and SNEGSKA (reference sequence). There are 14 residues in the CDR3. DNA for the CDR3: TGCAGTGCTAGGGGCATGGCCGGATACTATGGCTACACCTTC. This translates into CSARGMAGYYGYTF.

The V call is TRBV27, the J call TRBJ2-1; D is perhaps TRBD2 (5 bases). Germline CDR1 is MNHEY and CDR2 is SMNVEV (reference sequence). The ends were cut back, 2 bases at V and 8 bases at J, with 13 bases in the middle. This CDR3 contains 14 residues. The CDR3 DNA follows: TGTGCCAGCAGTTTAGGTTGGGAGTTAGATGAGCAGTTCTTC. This gives the protein CASSLGWELDEQFF.

A few counts support this clonotype. This chain joins TRBV30 and TRBJ2-7; D is unresolved. V gave up 7 bases and J gave up 0 bases, with 16 bases separating them. Germline V gives CDR1 GTSNPN, CDR2 SVGIG (reference sequence). CDR3 length: 14 residues. The CDR3 sequence is CAFSDLSGSYEQYF. The CDR3 nucleotides read TGTGCCTTCTCGGACCTTTCTGGCTCCTACGAGCAGTACTTC.

In DNA form, the CDR3 reads TGTGCCTGGAGTGCCTTGGAGGACCCCCCCTACGAGCAGTACTTC. Translated, it gives CAWSALEDPPYEQYF. The V and J genes are TRBV30 and TRBJ2-7, with TRBD2 as a possible D gene (5 bases). Germline assignment: CDR1 GTSNPN and CDR2 SVGIG (reference sequence). The CDR3 has 15 residues. V shed 1 base and J shed 2 bases, with 15 bases lying between them.

This clonotype was counted a few times. CDR3 loop: CASSFGRPSYNEQFF. The CDR3 DNA sequence: TGTGCCAGCAGTTTTGGGAGGCCCTCCTACAATGAGCAGTTCTTC. The chain employs TRBV12-3 or TRBV12-4 and TRBJ2-1; D possibly corresponds to TRBD2 (6 bases). The CDR3 has 15 residues. The V end was cut by 3 bases, the J end by 0 bases, with 9 bases between.

A few counts support this clonotype. The V call is TRBV4-1, the J call TRBJ1-1; weak D call: TRBD1 (6 bases). V shed 6 bases and J shed 1 base, with 15 bases lying between them. The CDR3 spans 15 residues. Germline V gene data show CDR1 as MGHRA and CDR2 as YSYEKL. In DNA form, the CDR3 reads TGCGCCAGCAGTCTCATTTTACAGGGGAACACTGAAGCTTTCTTT. Translating it yields CASSLILQGNTEAFF.